The present T cell receptor (beta chain) was sequenced within a study of Graves' ophthalmopathy and Graves' hyperthyroidism. On the study more broadly: Pretreatment peripheral blood was obtained at initial diagnosis.

This clonotype was seen repeatedly, ten times or more. What it recognizes is unknown. Overall study findings and caveats: The majority of expanded thyroid clonotypes above 0.001 frequency also occurred in blood.

Other autoimmune diseases, uncontrolled infections, pregnancy and lactation each led to patient exclusion. Sampling about 9.7 ml of fresh peripheral blood provided the PBMCs. Trimming shortened V by 7 bases and J by 2 bases, and 15 bases separated the two germline ends. Germline CDR1 reads MNHNS; CDR2 reads SASEGT. The length of the CDR3 is 15 residues. Amplifying from RNA transcripts, the study obtained TCR beta CDR3 regions. An opening RT-PCR round employed HTBI primers and preceded a second-round multiplex PCR. TCRdb reprocessed the multiplex PCR reads via MiXCR and lists one record per CDR3 protein. The sample has about 390,000 distinct CDR3 sequences, about a sixth seen once.

The chain combines TRBV6-1 with TRBJ1-5; a possible D gene is TRBD1 (6 bases). What was sequenced was peripheral blood. The TCR comes from an adult woman with stable Graves' hyperthyroidism. The CDR3 spells CASKSYREGNQPQHF. The CDR3 DNA is TGTGCCAGCAAATCCTACAGGGAAGGCAATCAGCCCCAGCATTTT.